These T cell receptor beta chains were read from a single sample in a study of post-analysis software for immune sequencing data. TCRdb fed the PCR reads into MiXCR, producing one record per CDR3 protein. Here the sample spans roughly 600,000 distinct CDR3 sequences, 40% to 50% being singletons. Sequencing was carried out using blood. These receptors were taken from a girl between 5 and 17 years old with multiple sclerosis. Both conserved end residues are part of each CDR3. The order of the fields is D gene, V gene, J gene, clone size, CDR3 DNA, CDR3 protein. The D gene is left open where the match is weak. Some rows have no size entry. The others give once, few or many, or a class for an expanded clone.

d_call: .
v_call: TRBV12-3/TRBV12-4
j_call: TRBJ1-4
clone_size: .
cdr3_nt: TGTGCCAGCAGCATTGCCGGGGGCCTAAATGAAAAACTGTTTTTT
cdr3_aa: CASSIAGGLNEKLFF

d_call: .
v_call: TRBV7-8
j_call: TRBJ2-1
clone_size: .
cdr3_nt: TGTGCCAGCAGCCAGCCCGGCTCCTACAATGAGCAGTTCTTC
cdr3_aa: CASSQPGSYNEQFF

d_call: .
v_call: TRBV12-3/TRBV12-4
j_call: TRBJ1-5
clone_size: .
cdr3_nt: TGTGCCAGCAGTCCAACAGGGACCCTTTGGCCCCAGCATTTT
cdr3_aa: CASSPTGTLWPQHF

d_call: .
v_call: TRBV24-1
j_call: TRBJ2-3
clone_size: .
cdr3_nt: TGTGCCACCAGTGATACATTCACAGATACGCAGTATTTT
cdr3_aa: CATSDTFTDTQYF

d_call: TRBD1
v_call: TRBV5-6
j_call: TRBJ1-2
clone_size: .
cdr3_nt: TGTGCCAGCCTAGCCCGGGGGGACAGGGCAAGCGGCTACACCTTC
cdr3_aa: CASLARGDRASGYTF

d_call: TRBD1
v_call: TRBV12-3/TRBV12-4
j_call: TRBJ1-5
clone_size: .
cdr3_nt: TGTGCCAGCAGTTTAAGGACAGGGGAGAAGCATTTT
cdr3_aa: CASSLRTGEKHF

d_call: .
v_call: TRBV10-1
j_call: TRBJ2-7
clone_size: .
cdr3_nt: TGCGCCAGCAGTCCCGGGGAATTCTACGAGCAGTACTTC
cdr3_aa: CASSPGEFYEQYF

d_call: .
v_call: TRBV9
j_call: TRBJ2-1
clone_size: few
cdr3_nt: TGTGCCAGCAGCCCGAATTTGGGGGGATTTAATGAGCAGTTCTTC
cdr3_aa: CASSPNLGGFNEQFF

d_call: .
v_call: TRBV6-1
j_call: TRBJ2-7
clone_size: .
cdr3_nt: TGTGCCAGCAGTGTCGCCGGGACTTCCTCCTACGAGCAGTACTTC
cdr3_aa: CASSVAGTSSYEQYF

d_call: .
v_call: TRBV2
j_call: TRBJ1-5
clone_size: few
cdr3_nt: TGTGCCAGCAGTGAAGCTCTTACAGGTTTTTTCAATCAGCCCCAGCATTTT
cdr3_aa: CASSEALTGFFNQPQHF

d_call: TRBD2
v_call: TRBV20-1
j_call: TRBJ2-5
clone_size: .
cdr3_nt: TGCAGTGCTAGGCCGGGAGGGACGCAAGAGACCCAGTACTTC
cdr3_aa: CSARPGGTQETQYF

d_call: .
v_call: TRBV7-3
j_call: TRBJ1-2
clone_size: few
cdr3_nt: TGTGCCAGCAGCCCAGGGGACATGTATGGCTACACCTTC
cdr3_aa: CASSPGDMYGYTF

d_call: .
v_call: TRBV6-1
j_call: TRBJ2-7
clone_size: few
cdr3_nt: TGTGCCAGCAGTGAAAGCGGCTACGAGCAGTACTTC
cdr3_aa: CASSESGYEQYF

d_call: .
v_call: TRBV7-2
j_call: TRBJ2-7
clone_size: .
cdr3_nt: TGTGCCAGCAGCCCCTACCGCTCCTACGAGCAGTACTTC
cdr3_aa: CASSPYRSYEQYF

d_call: .
v_call: TRBV12-3/TRBV12-4
j_call: TRBJ1-1
clone_size: many
cdr3_nt: TGTGCCAGCAGTTTACGGCAGAACACTGAAGCTTTCTTT
cdr3_aa: CASSLRQNTEAFF

d_call: TRBD1
v_call: TRBV29-1
j_call: TRBJ2-7
clone_size: .
cdr3_nt: TGCAGCGTTGAAGGAGACAGGGGATTATACAATGAGCAGTACTTC
cdr3_aa: CSVEGDRGLYNEQYF

d_call: .
v_call: TRBV10-1
j_call: TRBJ2-3
clone_size: few
cdr3_nt: TGCGCCAGCAGTACCCACTACCAAGATACGCAGTATTTT
cdr3_aa: CASSTHYQDTQYF

d_call: TRBD1
v_call: TRBV5-5
j_call: TRBJ2-7
clone_size: .
cdr3_nt: TGTGCCAGCAGCTACAAGACAGGGACCTACGAGCAGTACTTC
cdr3_aa: CASSYKTGTYEQYF

d_call: .
v_call: TRBV20-1
j_call: TRBJ2-1
clone_size: .
cdr3_nt: TGCAGTGCTACCGCGGGATTGGGAATCTACAATGAGCAGTTCTTC
cdr3_aa: CSATAGLGIYNEQFF

d_call: TRBD2
v_call: TRBV20-1
j_call: TRBJ2-1
clone_size: once
cdr3_nt: TGCAGTGCTCTAGGACTAGCGAGATACAATGAGCAGTTCTTC
cdr3_aa: CSALGLARYNEQFF

d_call: .
v_call: TRBV14
j_call: TRBJ2-1
clone_size: .
cdr3_nt: TGTGCCAGCAGCCATCCTCGGGGAATCCTCAATGAGCAGTTCTTC
cdr3_aa: CASSHPRGILNEQFF

d_call: TRBD2
v_call: TRBV6-5
j_call: TRBJ2-1
clone_size: .
cdr3_nt: TGTGCCAGCAGTTACCAACTAGCGGGGGCCGAATACAATGAGCAGTTCTTC
cdr3_aa: CASSYQLAGAEYNEQFF

d_call: TRBD1
v_call: TRBV6-5
j_call: TRBJ2-1
clone_size: .
cdr3_nt: TGTGCCAGCACCGAGACAGGGGGTCGAAATGAGCAGTTCTTC
cdr3_aa: CASTETGGRNEQFF

d_call: .
v_call: TRBV7-9
j_call: TRBJ1-2
clone_size: few
cdr3_nt: TGTGCCAGCACGCAACAGGGTCTCGGGGGTAACTATGGCTACATCTTC
cdr3_aa: CASTQQGLGGNYGYIF

d_call: .
v_call: TRBV4-2
j_call: TRBJ2-4
clone_size: .
cdr3_nt: TGTGCCAGCAGCCAATCTACTAGAGCGGAAAACATTCAGTACTTC
cdr3_aa: CASSQSTRAENIQYF

d_call: .
v_call: TRBV11-2
j_call: TRBJ1-2
clone_size: .
cdr3_nt: TGTGCCAGCAGCCCACAAGGCAGGGTCTTCTCCTATGGCGGCTACACCTTC
cdr3_aa: CASSPQGRVFSYGGYTF

d_call: TRBD2
v_call: TRBV20-1
j_call: TRBJ2-3
clone_size: .
cdr3_nt: TGCAGTGCTAGAGATCTGAGGAGCGGGAGATTCACAGATGCGCAGTATTTT
cdr3_aa: CSARDLRSGRFTDAQYF

d_call: .
v_call: TRBV3-1
j_call: TRBJ1-1
clone_size: .
cdr3_nt: TGTGCCAGCAGCCAAGCGTTTGGGGTGAAGGCTTTCTTT
cdr3_aa: CASSQAFGVKAFF

d_call: .
v_call: TRBV29-1
j_call: TRBJ2-7
clone_size: few
cdr3_nt: TGCAGCGTTGTTAGGGGACGCCACGAGCAGTACTTC
cdr3_aa: CSVVRGRHEQYF

d_call: .
v_call: TRBV12-3/TRBV12-4
j_call: TRBJ2-7
clone_size: few
cdr3_nt: TGTGCCAGCAGCTCGGACGTAGAGGAGCAGTACTTC
cdr3_aa: CASSSDVEEQYF

d_call: TRBD1
v_call: TRBV12-3/TRBV12-4
j_call: TRBJ1-6
clone_size: .
cdr3_nt: TGTGCCAGCAGTTTAGCAGGGGGCAATTCACCCCTCAACTTT
cdr3_aa: CASSLAGGNSPLNF

d_call: TRBD1
v_call: TRBV10-3
j_call: TRBJ2-1
clone_size: few
cdr3_nt: TGTGCCATCTCCGGACAGGCCCGCGGAATGTACAATGAGCAGTTCTTC
cdr3_aa: CAISGQARGMYNEQFF

d_call: TRBD1
v_call: TRBV9
j_call: TRBJ1-1
clone_size: .
cdr3_nt: TGTGCCAGCAGCGTAGGGAAGGGGGCGACTGAAGCTTTCTTT
cdr3_aa: CASSVGKGATEAFF

d_call: TRBD2
v_call: TRBV20-1
j_call: TRBJ2-3
clone_size: .
cdr3_nt: TGCAGTGCTAGGCTAGCGGGAATTAAGGATACGCAGTATTTT
cdr3_aa: CSARLAGIKDTQYF

d_call: .
v_call: TRBV12-3/TRBV12-4
j_call: TRBJ2-5
clone_size: .
cdr3_nt: TGTGCCGGCAGTCAGGCTGACTCAGCCGGGGAGACCCAGTACTTC
cdr3_aa: CAGSQADSAGETQYF

d_call: .
v_call: TRBV13
j_call: TRBJ2-4
clone_size: .
cdr3_nt: TGTGCCAGCAGCTCCGAGGGGGGGGCGTCGAAAAACATTCAGTACTTC
cdr3_aa: CASSSEGGASKNIQYF

d_call: TRBD2
v_call: TRBV5-1
j_call: TRBJ2-1
clone_size: few
cdr3_nt: TGCGCCAGCAGCTTGGTAGCTAGCGGGAACTCCTACAATGAGCAGTTCTTC
cdr3_aa: CASSLVASGNSYNEQFF

d_call: TRBD1
v_call: TRBV30
j_call: TRBJ1-2
clone_size: once
cdr3_nt: TGTGCCTGGAGTGTAACAGGGGGTAACTATGGCTACACCTTC
cdr3_aa: CAWSVTGGNYGYTF

d_call: .
v_call: TRBV10-3
j_call: TRBJ2-7
clone_size: few
cdr3_nt: TGTGCCATCAGTCTTCCCGGGACCCCTGACGAGCAGTACTTC
cdr3_aa: CAISLPGTPDEQYF

d_call: TRBD1
v_call: TRBV12-3/TRBV12-4
j_call: TRBJ2-5
clone_size: once
cdr3_nt: TGTGCCAGCAGTTTGGGGACAGTTCCCCAAGAGACCCAGTACTTC
cdr3_aa: CASSLGTVPQETQYF